The rows below give T cell receptor beta chains drawn from one sample of a study of cytomegalovirus exposure and HLA in healthy donors. The method was immunoSEQ multiplex PCR; TCRdb's version includes in-frame clones alone and lacks a portion of them. The table has about 280,000 clones, 85% to 90% seen once. The sequenced sample was PBMCs. These receptor sequences come from a woman aged 18-29 years in good health and CMV-seronegative. Both conserved end residues are part of each CDR3. The order of the fields is D gene, V gene, J gene, clone size, CDR3 DNA, CDR3 protein. The D gene is left open where the match is weak. Not every row has a clone size; where given, it reads once, few, many or a size class.

D gene: NA; V gene: TRBV19; J gene: TRBJ2-6; clone size: once; CDR3 DNA: TGTGCCAGTAGTCGGACTGGTGGGGCCAACGTCCTGACTTTC; CDR3 protein: CASSRTGGANVLTF
D gene: NA; V gene: TRBV7-6; J gene: TRBJ2-3; clone size: NA; CDR3 DNA: TGTGCCAGCAGCTTAGGGCCGCAAGATACGCAGTATTTT; CDR3 protein: CASSLGPQDTQYF
D gene: NA; V gene: TRBV28; J gene: TRBJ2-5; clone size: once; CDR3 DNA: TGTGCCAGCAGGAAGTCCCTGGGGGGACAAGAGACCCAGTACTTC; CDR3 protein: CASRKSLGGQETQYF
D gene: NA; V gene: TRBV27; J gene: TRBJ1-4; clone size: NA; CDR3 DNA: TGTGCCAGCAGGGGGGGTAATGAAAAACTGTTTTTT; CDR3 protein: CASRGGNEKLFF
D gene: NA; V gene: TRBV5-1; J gene: TRBJ2-7; clone size: NA; CDR3 DNA: TGCGCCAGCAGCGACCCGGGACTGCCTACCTACGAGCAGTACTTC; CDR3 protein: CASSDPGLPTYEQYF
D gene: TRBD1; V gene: TRBV28; J gene: TRBJ1-5; clone size: once; CDR3 DNA: TGTGCCAGCAGTTCCCGACAGGGTTTTAATCAGCCCCAGCATTTT; CDR3 protein: CASSSRQGFNQPQHF
D gene: TRBD1; V gene: TRBV6-5; J gene: TRBJ2-4; clone size: NA; CDR3 DNA: TGTGCCAGCGGGGACAGGGGCGAAAACATTCAGTACTTC; CDR3 protein: CASGDRGENIQYF
D gene: TRBD2; V gene: TRBV27; J gene: TRBJ2-1; clone size: NA; CDR3 DNA: TGTGCCAGCAGTTGGACTAGCGGGCCTTATTCCTACAATGAGCAGTTCTTC; CDR3 protein: CASSWTSGPYSYNEQFF
D gene: TRBD1; V gene: TRBV11-2; J gene: TRBJ2-7; clone size: NA; CDR3 DNA: TGTGCCAGCAGCTTAAGACAGGGGGCCTACGAGCAGTACTTC; CDR3 protein: CASSLRQGAYEQYF
D gene: NA; V gene: TRBV9; J gene: TRBJ2-5; clone size: NA; CDR3 DNA: TGTGCCAGCAGCGTAGGACAAGGGCAGGGAAAGACCCAGTACTTC; CDR3 protein: CASSVGQGQGKTQYF
D gene: NA; V gene: TRBV27; J gene: TRBJ2-5; clone size: NA; CDR3 DNA: TGTGCCAGCAGTTTATCTCTCGGTACGGAGACCCAGTACTTC; CDR3 protein: CASSLSLGTETQYF
D gene: TRBD2; V gene: TRBV11-3; J gene: TRBJ2-1; clone size: once; CDR3 DNA: TGTGCCAGCAGCTTAGTTAGGGCGGGAGCTTATTACAATGAGCAGTTCTTC; CDR3 protein: CASSLVRAGAYYNEQFF
D gene: TRBD1; V gene: TRBV2; J gene: TRBJ2-6; clone size: NA; CDR3 DNA: TGTGCCAGCCAACGACAGGGAACCTTCTCTGGGGCCAACGTCCTGACTTTC; CDR3 protein: CASQRQGTFSGANVLTF
D gene: TRBD2; V gene: TRBV13; J gene: TRBJ2-7; clone size: NA; CDR3 DNA: TGTGCCAGCAGCTTAGCGGGAGGGGGGGTACACGAGCAGTACTTC; CDR3 protein: CASSLAGGGVHEQYF
D gene: TRBD1; V gene: TRBV19; J gene: TRBJ2-5; clone size: once; CDR3 DNA: TGTGCCAGTAGCCTCACAGGGGTCCAAGAGACCCAGTACTTC; CDR3 protein: CASSLTGVQETQYF